This T cell receptor beta chain was observed in a study of long-term antiretroviral therapy in people with HIV. Study summary: The 2015 recommendation for immediate ART came about a decade after the earliest samples. Overall study findings and caveats: Repertoires with HIV possessed tighter CDR3 length spans than those of controls. On ART adherence, viral resistance or therapy changes, no data were available.

There are 18 residues in the CDR3. V lost 0 bases and J 2 bases, leaving 19 bases between the germline ends. The germline V gene encodes CDR1 GTSNPN and CDR2 SVGIG (reference sequence). Points on this clone: The antigen is not known.

There was at least one pre-ART PBMC sample for each donor, plus at least two post-ART PBMC samples. Researchers ran immunoSEQ v3.0 at survey level. Assay used: immunoSEQ multiplex PCR; TCRdb lists only in-frame clones, some missing. This table has approximately 24,000 clones, roughly 80% appearing once. Sequencing was performed on unsorted PBMCs, taken 1.1 years before starting antiretroviral therapy. The origin of this receptor is a young woman with HIV. The chain recombines TRBV30 with TRBJ2-2, with D unresolved. DNA of the CDR3: TGTGCCTGGAGTGTACTTGTGGGCCGGCCCCTAAACACCGGGGAGCTGTTTTTT. Protein product: CAWSVLVGRPLNTGELFF.